These 24 T cell receptor beta chains originate from one sample sequenced in a study of T cells after yellow fever vaccination. In TCRdb, the 5' RACE reads were re-called with MiXCR into one record per CDR3 protein. The sample lists a few hundred thousand distinct CDR3 sequences, under 9% occurring once. Sequencing used CD4+ T cells sorted from PBMCs, obtained 5 days after the yellow fever booster vaccination. The receptors shown here come from a young man who received the YFV17D yellow fever vaccine.

V and J are TRBV2 and TRBJ1-5; D gene unclear. This CDR3 is built from 14 residues. Deletions cut 4 bases from V and 5 bases from J, with 12 bases between. Per germline, CDR1 SNHLY and CDR2 FYNNEI. CDR3 in DNA: TGTGCCAGCAGTGGCCCCTCCGCGTATCAGCCCCAGCATTTT. This encodes CASSGPSAYQPQHF.

This clonotype was observed a handful of times. This sequence joins TRBV4-2 and TRBJ2-7; a possible D gene is TRBD2 (7 bases). Germline CDR1 is LGHNA and CDR2 is YNFKEQ. The germline V and J ends were trimmed by 1 base and 3 bases, with 19 bases remaining between them. There are 17 residues in the CDR3. CDR3 coding DNA: TGTGCCAGCAGCCAAGCCCTCCCGGCGGGGGCAGACTACGAGCAGTACTTC. Protein product: CASSQALPAGADYEQYF.

This clonotype appeared a few times. The V and J genes are TRBV5-1 and TRBJ2-3; D is unresolved. The V and J ends lost 1 base and 6 bases respectively, with 12 bases between them. This CDR3 is 14 amino acids long. Germline CDR1 SGHRS, CDR2 YFSETQ. The CDR3 here is CASSLRLPVDTQYF. DNA for the CDR3: TGCGCCAGCAGCTTGAGACTCCCGGTGGATACGCAGTATTTT.

This clonotype has only a few counts. V and J are TRBV4-2 and TRBJ2-5; D possibly matches TRBD1 or TRBD2 (5 bases each). The germline V and J ends were trimmed by 0 bases and 4 bases, with 18 bases remaining between them. From germline, CDR1 is LGHNA and CDR2 YNFKEQ. This CDR3 is 17 amino acids long. The CDR3, as DNA: TGTGCCAGCAGCCAAGATCGTAATCCTCGGGGCGGAGAGACCCAGTACTTC. Its translation is CASSQDRNPRGGETQYF.

This clonotype was picked up a small number of times. The chain uses TRBV5-1 and TRBJ2-3, with 10 bases that match TRBD2. CDR1 SGHRS and CDR2 YFSETQ come from the germline V gene. Unmatched junction bases numbered 5, after V lost 7 bases and J lost 3 bases. This CDR3 comprises 14 residues. In DNA, the CDR3 is TGCGCCAGCTTCAGCGGGGGGGCAACAGATACGCAGTATTTT. Protein sequence: CASFSGGATDTQYF.

This clonotype was seen many times. The gene calls are TRBV7-3 and TRBJ2-3; D not resolved. CDR3 length: 12 amino acids. Trimming left V 4 bases short and J 5 bases short, with 7 bases between. CDR1 SGHTA and CDR2 FQGTGA come from the germline V gene. Here the CDR3 reads CASSSYGDTQYF. DNA for the CDR3: TGTGCCAGCAGCTCCTACGGAGATACGCAGTATTTT.

The gene calls are TRBV4-1 and TRBJ1-5; D call uncertain. CDR3 length: 15 residues. In germline, CDR1 is MGHRA, CDR2 YSYEKL. Trimming took 4 bases from V and 0 from J, leaving 10 bases between them. CDR3 nucleotides: TGCGCCAGCAGCCTCCTCCGGGCTAGCAATCAGCCCCAGCATTTT. Protein: CASSLLRASNQPQHF.

In its sample, this clonotype was seen a few times. The chain is built from TRBV20-1 and TRBJ2-5, with D possibly called TRBD1 or TRBD2 (6 bases each). The CDR3 has 13 amino acids. Germline V gene data show CDR1 as DFQATT and CDR2 as SNEGSKA (reference sequence). Between the trimmed V and J ends, which lost 5 bases and 4 bases, there was a span of 14 bases. The CDR3 spells CSALTGGRETQYF. The CDR3 coding sequence is TGCAGTGCTCTGACCGGGGGCAGAGAGACCCAGTACTTC.

This clonotype showed up just a few times. The chain joins TRBV4-3 to TRBJ1-2; 8 bases map to TRBD1. Per the germline V gene, CDR1 is LGHNA and CDR2 is YSLEER. This CDR3 contains 16 residues. V was clipped by 1 base and J by 2 bases; unmatched bases: 6. The CDR3 is CASSQVGGQGNYGYTF. CDR3 nucleotide sequence: TGCGCCAGCAGCCAAGTAGGTGGACAGGGAAACTATGGCTACACCTTC.

In its sample, this clonotype was seen a few times. J is TRBJ2-1 and V is TRBV7-2; 9 bases are shared with TRBD2. The CDR3 is made up of 16 amino acids. CDR1 SGHTA and CDR2 FQGNSA come from the germline V gene. The V segment lost 5 bases and the J segment 9 bases; nucleotides outside the gene matches: 14. The DNA for the CDR3 is TGTGCCAGCAGCCGACGGGCGGGGGGGCAGGCGGTTGAGCAGTTCTTC. Translated: CASSRRAGGQAVEQFF.

This clonotype was picked up a small number of times. The chain couples TRBV12-3 or TRBV12-4 to TRBJ1-1; perhaps TRBD1 as D (5 bases). The CDR3 sequence is 13 residues long. Trimming stripped 7 bases from V and 10 bases from J, with 19 bases between. The CDR3: CASKTTGAVAAFF. The CDR3 DNA is TGTGCCAGCAAAACGACCGGGGCAGTTGCAGCTTTCTTT.

This clonotype has only a few counts. This rearrangement joins TRBV29-1 to TRBJ2-1; the match to TRBD2 covers 8 bases. CDR1 is SQVTM, CDR2 ANQGSEA, per germline. Trimming cost V 4 bases and J 0 bases; bases outside gene matches: 5. This CDR3 has 15 amino acids. The CDR3 bases are TGCAGCGTTGCGGGGGGGGAAAGCTCCTACAATGAGCAGTTCTTC. This gives the protein CSVAGGESSYNEQFF.

The chain employs TRBV9 and TRBJ1-2, with D perhaps TRBD1 (5 bases). Germline lookup yields CDR1 SGDLS and CDR2 YYNGEE. Trimming removed 0 bases at V and 6 bases at J, with 21 bases between. CDR3 size: 17 residues. CDR3 region: CASSVDFRGTESHGYTF. DNA for the CDR3: TGTGCCAGCAGCGTAGATTTCCGGGGGACGGAGAGCCATGGCTACACCTTC.

This clonotype was seen at least ten times. The chain employs TRBV6-2 or TRBV6-3 and TRBJ1-2; D ambiguous. CDR3 length: 13 amino acids. CDR1 and CDR2 (germline): MNHEY, SVGEGT. The ends were cut back, 6 bases at V and 2 bases at J, with 10 bases in the middle. This CDR3 reads CASRPRNNYGYTF. In nucleotides, the CDR3 is TGTGCCAGCAGACCTAGGAACAACTATGGCTACACCTTC.

This clonotype appeared many times. The J gene is TRBJ2-4, the V gene TRBV25-1, with D possibly being TRBD1 (6 bases). The CDR3 sequence is 15 residues long. Germline-derived CDR1 and CDR2 are MGHDK and SYGVNS. The V end was cut by 3 bases, the J end by 5 bases, with 14 bases between. CDR3 in amino acids: CASSESGWGQNIQYF. DNA of the CDR3: TGTGCCAGCAGTGAGTCCGGCTGGGGGCAAAACATTCAGTACTTC.

The genes are TRBV5-1 and TRBJ1-2; the D is unclear. Germline V lookup: CDR1 SGHRS, CDR2 YFSETQ. The CDR3 totals 11 residues. The ends were cut back, 7 bases at V and 5 bases at J, with 9 bases in the middle. The CDR3: CASGRDYGYTF. The CDR3 DNA reads as TGCGCCAGCGGAAGGGATTATGGCTACACCTTC.

This clonotype turned up a few times. This chain connects TRBV7-2 to TRBJ1-2, with D unclear. From germline, CDR1 is SGHTA and CDR2 FQGNSA. CDR3 length: 13 amino acids. V was pared by 4 bases and J by 5 bases, with 11 bases between. The CDR3 nucleotides read TGTGCCAGCAGCTCAACCACAGCGTATGGCTACACCTTC. It is translated as CASSSTTAYGYTF.

This chain joins TRBV5-1 and TRBJ2-5; 13 bases are a match to TRBD2. The CDR3 is 17 residues long. V was pared by 3 bases and J by 2 bases, with 7 bases of the junction left unmatched. The V gene's germline CDR1 is SGHRS and CDR2 YFSETQ. In DNA form, the CDR3 reads TGCGCCAGCAGCTCAGCCGCGACTAGCGGGGGGCAAGAGACCCAGTACTTC. Amino acids: CASSSAATSGGQETQYF.

At least ten counts were recorded for this clonotype. V gene TRBV5-6 combines with J gene TRBJ2-7, with D uncertain. CDR3 length equals 12 residues. V lost 3 bases and J 0 bases, leaving 4 bases between the germline ends. Per the germline V gene, CDR1 is SGHDT and CDR2 is YYEEEE. The CDR3 sequence: CASSSSSYEQYV. The DNA for the CDR3 is TGTGCCAGCAGCTCGAGCTCCTACGAGCAGTACGTC.

This clonotype turned up a few times. The gene calls are TRBV28 and TRBJ2-3, with unresolved D. V lost 4 bases and J 2 bases, leaving 7 bases between the germline ends. The CDR3 is 13 residues long. The germline V gene has CDR1 MDHEN and CDR2 SYDVKM. The CDR3 reads CASSWFATDTQYF. The CDR3 DNA is TGTGCCAGCAGTTGGTTTGCCACAGATACGCAGTATTTT.

This clonotype has more than one count but fewer than ten. V is TRBV7-6 and J is TRBJ2-7; D may be TRBD1 or TRBD2 (5 bases each). Germline V gene sequence: CDR1 SGHVS, CDR2 FNYEAQ. The CDR3 length is 15 residues. Trimming removed 4 bases from V and 0 bases from J, with 13 bases in between. This chain's CDR3 is CASSSLGTFSYEQYF. The CDR3 region has the DNA TGTGCCAGCAGCTCGCTAGGGACGTTCTCCTACGAGCAGTACTTC.

The chain combines TRBV12-3 or TRBV12-4 with TRBJ1-1; 9 positions agree with TRBD1. The CDR3 has 14 residues. With 4 bases clipped from V and 5 bases from J, the junction kept 5 bases outside the gene matches. Here the CDR3 reads CASSYRGRATEAFF. The CDR3 bases are TGTGCCAGCAGTTACAGGGGGCGCGCAACTGAAGCTTTCTTT.

This clonotype was counted only a few times. The chain is built from TRBV4-3 and TRBJ2-3; tentative D call: TRBD1 (5 bases). The CDR3 consists of 17 residues. V was pared by 0 bases and J by 5 bases, with 18 bases between. Germline V gene sequence: CDR1 LGHNA, CDR2 YSLEER. In DNA form, the CDR3 reads TGCGCCAGCAGCCAAGATATTAGGGGCAGGGTTGGAGATACGCAGTATTTT. It encodes CASSQDIRGRVGDTQYF.

This clonotype was picked up many times. The chain has TRBV7-2 and TRBJ2-5; the D gene could be TRBD1 or TRBD2 (6 bases each). Trimming took off 5 bases at V and 5 bases at J, with 15 bases between the two ends. CDR3 size: 14 residues. Germline V gene sequence: CDR1 SGHTA, CDR2 FQGNSA. CDR3 sequence reads: CASSGGPTGETQYF. The CDR3 DNA reads TGTGCCAGCAGCGGGGGGCCCACGGGGGAGACCCAGTACTTC.